The following is a T cell receptor (beta chain) sequence with its context. What antigen it recognizes has not been identified. No base quality information exists; no much larger clone differs at one position. The data are from a study of blood T cell repertoires in COVID-19 (dated by TCRdb to about 2020). About the full investigation: Collaborator samples came from the United States, Italy and Spain and covered acute and convalescent phases of COVID-19. The repertoires were made available in a free public database intended to serve as a resource for research on the immune response to SARS-CoV-2. Subjects who had been exposed to COVID-19, were actively infected with it, or had recovered from it provided the deeply sampled blood TCRbeta repertoires that made up the dataset. A de-identified subject ID, COVID-19 status, age in years and sex were almost always included in the sample metadata. Samples were obtained from the ongoing ImmuneRACE study (first 160 participants) and from some 1,200 subjects provided by 6 global collaborators. The material from the prospective study consisted of cDNA or gDNA derived from T cells, B-cell-depleted T cells, or PBMCs. Where available, HLA class I and class II types were taken from metadata supplied by the sample provider and were not determined by assay-based typing. General conclusions and limits of the study: Clinical and demographic metadata were provided uncurated, with the amount varying by source and participant.

The collaborating institutions used their own protocols to collect whole blood in K2EDTA tubes. Collaborator samples were shipped for TCRbeta analysis as frozen whole blood, isolated PBMCs, or DNA extracted from either sample type. At the junction V is shortened by 1 base and J by 6 bases; bases outside the gene matches: 11. The CDR3, cysteine through phenylalanine, is 16 amino acids long. The DNA shown is the 48-base CDR3, in frame from base 1. The germline V gene (reference sequence) yields LGHDT for CDR1 and YNNKEL for CDR2. TCRbeta CDR3 regions were amplified from genomic DNA using the immunoSEQ Assay, a bias-controlled multiplex PCR. The study's processing was this. Within the assay, amplification of reference gene primers was used to estimate how many nucleated cells each sample contained. Sequence reads were collapsed and filtered to measure the absolute abundance of every unique TCRbeta CDR3 rearrangement. For each sample, productive Simpson clonality was calculated as the square root of Simpson's diversity index across productive rearrangements. TCRdb stores this immuneACCESS table with in-frame sequences only. Part of the clones is absent; in the studies checked, under half of the shortfall reflects unresolved V genes, and no reason is known for the rest. That table furnishes V, J and clone size, whereas the DNA furnished D and trimming. This sample gives about 120,000 clones in total; 80% of them show up just once. Of the sample, around 16% is held by the ten largest clones.

The origin of this receptor is a man in his sixties with active or convalescent COVID-19. The sample comprised peripheral blood. The chain joins TRBV3-1 (or the pseudogene TRBV3-2) to TRBJ2-7; TRBD2 agrees with 8 junctional bases. The DNA is TGTGCCAGCAGCCAAGGGGTTATTGGACTAGCAGGCGAGCAGTACTTC. It specifies CASSQGVIGLAGEQYF.